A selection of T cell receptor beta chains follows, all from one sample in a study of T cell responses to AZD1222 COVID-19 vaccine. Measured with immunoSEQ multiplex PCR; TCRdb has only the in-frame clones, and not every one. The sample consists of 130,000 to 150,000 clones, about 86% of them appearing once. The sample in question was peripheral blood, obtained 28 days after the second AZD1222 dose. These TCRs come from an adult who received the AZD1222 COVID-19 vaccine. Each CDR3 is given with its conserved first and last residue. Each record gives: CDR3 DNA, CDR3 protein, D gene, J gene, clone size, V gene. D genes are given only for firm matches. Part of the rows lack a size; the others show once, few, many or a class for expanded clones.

TGTGCCAGCAGTCCTCGGTGGGGTCTCTACGAGCAGTACTTC | CASSPRWGLYEQYF | . | TRBJ2-7 | few | TRBV27
TGTGCCAGCAGCCCAGCGGGTAGGAATCAGCCCCAGCATTTT | CASSPAGRNQPQHF | . | TRBJ1-5 | . | TRBV14
TGTGCCACCAAGGACAACCTGAACACTGAAGCTTTCTTT | CATKDNLNTEAFF | . | TRBJ1-1 | once | TRBV6-5
TGTGCCAGCAGCTTGGACAGAAATTCACCCCTCCACTTT | CASSLDRNSPLHF | . | TRBJ1-6 | . | TRBV5-4
TGTGCCTGGATACCTGGTACTAGCGGACGAGTCACCGGGGAGCTGTTTTTT | CAWIPGTSGRVTGELFF | TRBD2 | TRBJ2-2 | . | TRBV30
TGCAGTGCGGAGCAGATGGAGACCCAGTACTTC | CSAEQMETQYF | . | TRBJ2-5 | . | TRBV20-1
TGCGCCAGCAGCTTGTTGCTAGCGGAGGAGGGTGAGCAGTTCTTC | CASSLLLAEEGEQFF | TRBD2 | TRBJ2-1 | . | TRBV5-1
TGTGCCAGCAGTGCAGGGGCAACTAATGAAAAACTGTTTTTT | CASSAGATNEKLFF | . | TRBJ1-4 | . | TRBV2
TGTGCCAGTAGTATCCTTCCTAGCAATCAGCCCCAGCATTTT | CASSILPSNQPQHF | . | TRBJ1-5 | . | TRBV19
TGTGCCAGCAGTTACCCCCCGGTAGAACAGTATTTT | CASSYPPVEQYF | . | TRBJ2-3 | . | TRBV6-6
TGTGCCAGCAGCTCCGACAGGGGGGGGACTGAAGCTTTCTTT | CASSSDRGGTEAFF | TRBD1 | TRBJ1-1 | once | TRBV3-1/TRBV3-2